The clone carrying this T cell receptor beta chain was seen ten or more times. Its antigen is still unknown. The data stem from a study of Graves' ophthalmopathy and Graves' hyperthyroidism. Study overall: Peripheral blood samples were taken at initial diagnosis, before any treatment. Study results and limitations: Most thyroid clonotypes expanded beyond 0.001 frequency were also found in blood. A 13-signature model separated ophthalmopathy from stable hyperthyroidism, around 90% sensitivity, roughly 80% specificity.

The diagnostic workup employed clinical symptoms, serum thyroxine, TRAb, thyroid ultrasound and orbital computed tomography. Amplification of the TCR beta CDR3 regions used RNA transcripts (as template). RT-PCR in the first round used HTBI primers; a second-round multiplex PCR followed. One entry per CDR3 protein results from TCRdb running MiXCR on the multiplex PCR reads. The sample shows 400,000 to 450,000 distinct CDR3 sequences, around 21% of them seen only once. The sequenced sample was peripheral blood. The receptor was isolated from a woman under 30 with stable Graves' hyperthyroidism.

CDR3 nucleotides: TGTGCCAGCAGCTCGGGACGGATCAATCAGCCCCAGCATTTT. Amino acid sequence: CASSSGRINQPQHF. The chain uses TRBV7-8 and TRBJ1-5; D may be TRBD1 (5 bases). The V and J ends lost 4 bases and 3 bases respectively, with 10 bases between them. CDR1 is SGHVS, CDR2 FQNEAQ, per germline. The CDR3 runs 14 residues. Full variable domain (rest looked up from reference TRBV7-8 and TRBJ1-5): GAGVSQSPRYKVAKRGQDVALRCDPISGHVSLFWYQQALGQGPEFLTYFQNEAQLDKSGLPSDRFFAERPEGSVSTLKIQRTQQEDSAVYLCASSSGRINQPQHFGDGTRLSIL.